What follows are 23 T cell receptor beta chains derived from one specimen sequenced in a study of blood T cells in healthy people across ages. Then a second PCR, running roughly 7 to 11 cycles, was carried out with a sample-barcoded 5' primer and a J-beta primer mix. One entry per CDR3 protein results from TCRdb running MiXCR on the 5' RACE reads. The sample holds about 830,000 distinct CDR3 sequences, roughly 64% seen once. The sample was blood. These TCRs come from a man aged 25 to 45 in good health.

This rearrangement joins TRBV27 to TRBJ2-7; maybe TRBD1 (6 bases). This CDR3 is built from 14 residues. Per the germline V gene, CDR1 is MNHEY and CDR2 is SMNVEV (reference sequence). With 6 bases removed from V and 6 bases from J, the gap between germline ends came to 18 bases. DNA for the CDR3: TGTGCCAGCAGACCCGACAGGTTTCTAAGCGAGCAGTACTTC. This codes for CASRPDRFLSEQYF.

This clonotype was observed at least ten times. This chain connects TRBV29-1 to TRBJ1-2; TRBD1 agrees at 7 bases. The CDR3 spans 13 residues. V shed 6 bases, J shed 4 bases, and the junction held 8 bases outside the gene matches. The germline V gene encodes CDR1 SQVTM and CDR2 ANQGSEA. The CDR3 reads CSVTQGRGYGYTF. CDR3 DNA: TGCAGCGTAACACAGGGGCGCGGCTATGGCTACACCTTC.

This rearrangement joins TRBV6-2 or TRBV6-3 to TRBJ1-4, with D perhaps matching TRBD1 (6 bases). CDR1 and CDR2 (germline): MNHEY, SVGEGT. The CDR3 sequence is 16 residues long. V lost 6 bases, J lost 7 bases, and 21 bases lay in between. The CDR3 protein is CASSPYDPGQTEKLFF. Here the CDR3 DNA reads TGTGCCAGCAGCCCATACGACCCCGGACAGACTGAAAAACTGTTTTTT.

This clonotype was picked up a small number of times. J is TRBJ2-3 and V is TRBV2; 10 bases align to TRBD2. CDR1 SNHLY and CDR2 FYNNEI come from the germline V gene. The CDR3 runs to 15 residues. V gave up 6 bases and J gave up 0 bases; unmatched junction bases: 3. This CDR3 reads CASRDSGGSTDTQYF. In DNA form, the CDR3 reads TGTGCCAGCAGAGATAGCGGGGGGAGCACAGATACGCAGTATTTT.

This rearrangement joins TRBV7-2 to TRBJ2-1, with a weak D call TRBD2 (5 bases). Germline values: CDR1 SGHTA, CDR2 FQGNSA. Trimming left V 0 bases short and J 0 bases short, with 9 bases between. CDR3 length: 16 amino acids. The DNA for the CDR3 is TGTGCCAGCAGCTTAGCTCGGGGAAGCTCCTACAATGAGCAGTTCTTC. This translates into CASSLARGSSYNEQFF.

This clonotype was detected only a few times. The chain has TRBV20-1 and TRBJ2-5; no firm D call. Trimming removed 6 bases from V and 1 base from J, with 12 bases in between. This CDR3 spans 13 amino acids. Germline V CDR1 and CDR2: DFQATT, SNEGSKA (reference sequence). Here the CDR3 reads CSASTVFQETQYF. The CDR3 DNA follows: TGCAGTGCAAGCACAGTATTCCAAGAGACCCAGTACTTC.

This clonotype has only one observation. V usage is TRBV5-1 and J usage is TRBJ1-4; D call uncertain. This CDR3 spans 14 amino acids. Germline values: CDR1 SGHRS, CDR2 YFSETQ. V was clipped by 3 bases and J by 6 bases, with 12 bases between them. The CDR3 DNA reads TGCGCCAGCAGCTCCGAGGGTGGGGATGAAAAACTGTTTTTT. This codes for CASSSEGGDEKLFF.

This chain links TRBV20-1 with TRBJ1-3; D uncertain. V lost 3 bases, J lost 2 bases, and 8 bases lay in between. CDR3 length: 13 amino acids. Germline CDR1 reads DFQATT; CDR2 reads SNEGSKA (reference sequence). The CDR3 sequence: CSARAGTGNTIYF. CDR3 in DNA: TGCAGTGCTAGGGCGGGGACTGGAAACACCATATATTTT.

In nucleotides, the CDR3 is TGTGCCAGCAGCCCCCTCAATACAGAGACCCAGTACTTC. Protein product: CASSPLNTETQYF. The chain recombines TRBV7-2 with TRBJ2-5; D unclear. Germline lookup yields CDR1 SGHTA and CDR2 FQGNSA. There are 13 residues in the CDR3. V lost 5 bases to trimming and J lost 4 bases, with 11 bases between them.

This clonotype has a handful of counts. V is TRBV6-2 or TRBV6-3 and J is TRBJ1-2; D not resolved. Deletions cut 2 bases from V and 11 bases from J, with 12 bases between. The CDR3 is 12 residues long. Germline values: CDR1 MNHEY, CDR2 SVGEGT. The CDR3 bases are TGTGCCAGCAGTTACGCCTGGGAGTGGTACACCTTC. This gives the protein CASSYAWEWYTF.

The J gene is TRBJ2-3, the V gene TRBV7-3, with D possibly TRBD2 on 5 matching bases. The V end lost 2 bases, the J end lost 1 base, and 19 bases lay between the germline ends. This CDR3 is built from 18 residues. Per germline, CDR1 SGHTA and CDR2 FQGTGA. For the CDR3, the DNA is TGTGCCAGCAGCTTAGGCATTAGCGCGGACTTTGGCACAGATACGCAGTATTTT. Translated: CASSLGISADFGTDTQYF.

V and J are TRBV4-1 and TRBJ2-1, with TRBD2 identical over 7 bases. Germline CDR1 reads MGHRA; CDR2 reads YSYEKL. Trimming at V came to 2 bases and at J to 2 bases, leaving 9 bases not matched to a gene. The CDR3 runs to 17 residues. The CDR3 here is CASSQYSTSVPYNEQFF. CDR3 sequence (DNA): TGCGCCAGCAGCCAATACTCTACTAGCGTACCCTACAATGAGCAGTTCTTC.

CDR3 DNA sequence: TGTGCCAGCAGTCGAGGGACAGCTAGACAAGAGACCCAGTACTTC. Its translation: CASSRGTARQETQYF. The chain is built from TRBV12-3 or TRBV12-4 and TRBJ2-5; 7 bases fit TRBD1. The CDR3 is made up of 15 amino acids. The trim removed 5 bases at V and 2 bases at J, leaving 8 bases unmatched.

This chain connects TRBV27 to TRBJ1-1; TRBD1 might be the D (5 bases). Between the trimmed V and J ends, which lost 2 bases and 10 bases, there was a span of 17 bases. Per the germline V gene, CDR1 is MNHEY and CDR2 is SMNVEV (reference sequence). There are 14 residues in the CDR3. In DNA form, the CDR3 reads TGTGCCAGCAGTTTAGATTGGGGACGGGGAATAGCTTTCTTT. This translates into CASSLDWGRGIAFF.

This chain joins TRBV6-2 or TRBV6-3 and TRBJ2-1; D remains ambiguous. CDR1 and CDR2 from the germline V gene are MNHEY and SVGEGT. CDR3 length: 13 amino acids. Trimming stripped 7 bases from V and 5 bases from J, with 12 bases between. CDR3 residues: CASNPLYDNEQFF. As DNA, the CDR3 is TGTGCCAGCAATCCGTTATACGACAATGAGCAGTTCTTC.

The chain has TRBV6-5 and TRBJ1-6; no clear D. Trimming shortened V by 5 bases and J by 10 bases, and 12 bases separated the two germline ends. Germline CDR1 and CDR2: MNHEY and SVGAGI. The CDR3 contains 13 residues. This chain's CDR3 is CASSRGRRSPLHF. The CDR3 coding sequence is TGTGCCAGCAGTAGAGGACGACGATCACCCCTCCACTTT.

This clonotype was seen a few times. The rearrangement links TRBV20-1 to TRBJ2-1; tentatively, D is TRBD1 (6 bases). Germline CDR1 reads DFQATT; CDR2 reads SNEGSKA (reference sequence). CDR3 length: 13 amino acids. CDR3 sequence reads: CSLEGGSSNEQFF. The CDR3 DNA reads TGCAGCCTGGAAGGGGGAAGTTCAAATGAGCAGTTCTTC.

The chain is built from TRBV6-6 and TRBJ1-2; 12 bases match TRBD1. The V segment lost 6 bases and the J segment 5 bases; nucleotides outside the gene matches: 10. The CDR3 loop spans 16 amino acids. CDR1 and CDR2 (germline): MNHNY, SVGAGI (reference sequence). CDR3 loop: CASRPPGQGAMYGYTF. The CDR3 bases are TGTGCCAGCAGACCCCCGGGACAGGGGGCAATGTATGGCTACACCTTC.

A remark on this clonotype: This may be a read error, as it is one base from a much larger clone. This chain joins TRBV18 and TRBJ2-5; D unclear. V was pared by 2 bases and J by 11 bases, with 15 bases between. Germline V gene data show CDR1 as KGHSH and CDR2 as LQKENI. This CDR3 region has 13 residues. The CDR3 nucleotides read TGTGCCAGCTCACCAGCCCCTGACAATGAGCAGTACTTC. It yields the protein CASSPAPDNEQYF.

Notes on this clonotype: This sequence may be a read error, since a much larger clone differs from it by one base. This chain joins TRBV12-3 or TRBV12-4 and TRBJ2-3, with TRBD2 identical over 8 bases. CDR3 length equals 14 residues. CDR3 region: CASSCGGSADAQYF. CDR3 DNA sequence: TGTGCCAGCAGTTGCGGGGGGAGCGCAGATGCGCAGTATTTT.

As concerns this clonotype: The germline gene is not matched at one end of the junction; a read error may be the cause. V is TRBV11-2 and J is TRBJ2-1; maybe TRBD2 (5 bases). The CDR3 totals 11 residues. CDR1 is SGHAT, CDR2 FQNNGV, per germline. This CDR3 reads CASGFAGEQFF. The CDR3 bases are TGTGCCAGCGGCTTCGCGGGTGAGCAGTTCTTC.

The J gene is TRBJ1-5, the V gene TRBV18; a possible D gene is TRBD1 (5 bases). The V gene lost 5 bases and the J gene lost 0 bases, with 14 bases spanning the gap. The CDR3 runs 16 residues. The germline V gene encodes CDR1 KGHSH and CDR2 LQKENI. CDR3 coding DNA: TGTGCCAGCTCAGCCCGGGGCAGATATAGCAATCAGCCCCAGCATTTT. Translation gives CASSARGRYSNQPQHF. Full variable domain (outside the CDR3, taken from reference TRBV18 and TRBJ1-5): NAGVMQNPRHLVRRRGQEARLRCSPMKGHSHVYWYRQLPEEGLKFMVYLQKENIIDESGMPKERFSAEFPKEGPSILRIQQVVRGDSAAYFCASSARGRYSNQPQHFGDGTRLSIL.

The V call is TRBV6-1, the J call TRBJ2-7; D is uncertain. CDR1 is MNHNS, CDR2 SASEGT, per germline. CDR3 size: 13 residues. The V and J ends lost 2 bases and 1 base respectively, with 6 bases between them. CDR3 in amino acids: CASSEMPSYEQYF. Here the CDR3 DNA reads TGTGCCAGCAGTGAAATGCCATCCTACGAGCAGTACTTC.